Following are 16 T cell receptor beta chains from one sample sequenced in a study of cytomegalovirus exposure and HLA in healthy donors. The PCR contained 60 Vbeta and 13 Jbeta primers. Profiled with immunoSEQ multiplex PCR; TCRdb holds only in-frame clones, not every one. The sample carries under 200,000 clones, 80% to 85% recorded once. Specimen: PBMCs. The receptors here all came from a male donor in good health and CMV-seropositive.

The chain combines TRBV11-2 with TRBJ2-5, with 11 bases fitting TRBD2. With 7 bases clipped from V and 5 bases from J, the junction kept 6 bases outside the gene matches. The CDR3 is 14 residues long. CDR1 and CDR2 (germline): SGHAT, FQNNGV. DNA of the CDR3: TGTGCCAGCACCTTTCGGACTAGCGGGGAGACCCAGTACTTC. This translates into CASTFRTSGETQYF.

The chain recombines TRBV7-6 with TRBJ2-7; D may be TRBD2 (5 bases). Trimming removed 1 base at V and 0 bases at J, with 7 bases between. Germline CDR1 is SGHVS and CDR2 is FNYEAQ. The CDR3 loop spans 14 amino acids. CDR3 sequence reads: CASSLVASSYEQYF. CDR3 DNA sequence: TGTGCCAGCAGCTTAGTAGCGAGCTCCTACGAGCAGTACTTC.

This clone has only one observation. One end of the junction varies from germline; a read error may be responsible. The V call is TRBV30, the J call TRBJ2-3, with a tentative D call TRBD1 (5 bases). The germline V gene has CDR1 GTSNPN and CDR2 SVGIG (reference sequence). The CDR3 totals 14 residues. This CDR3 reads CVWSVQASTDTQYF. The CDR3 region has the DNA TGTGTCTGGAGTGTACAGGCTAGCACAGATACGCAGTATTTT.

The rearrangement links TRBV5-1 to TRBJ1-1; no reliable D call. CDR3 size: 14 residues. Trimming cost V 0 bases and J 6 bases, with 12 bases left between them. The germline gives CDR1 SGHRS, CDR2 YFSETQ. The CDR3 DNA reads as TGCGCCAGCAGCTTGGAGATGGGGAGATCTGAAGCTTTCTTT. Its protein is CASSLEMGRSEAFF.

The rearrangement uses TRBV27 and TRBJ1-2; D ambiguous. V was cut by 5 bases and J by 0 bases, with 13 bases left in between. Germline V gene sequence: CDR1 MNHEY, CDR2 SMNVEV (reference sequence). CDR3 length: 15 amino acids. CDR3 nucleotide sequence: TGTGCCAGCAGTGTGACGGGAAAAGCTAACTATGGCTACACCTTC. This gives the protein CASSVTGKANYGYTF.

The chain employs TRBV6-4 and TRBJ2-2, with a possible D match to TRBD2 (6 bases). Looked up from germline, CDR1 is MRHNA and CDR2 is SNTAGT. The CDR3 contains 14 residues. The ends were cut back, 8 bases at V and 3 bases at J, with 13 bases in the middle. The CDR3 coding sequence is TGTGCCAGCGGGGGGACCCCCGACACCGGGGAGCTGTTTTTT. It encodes CASGGTPDTGELFF.

This chain joins TRBV6-1 and TRBJ2-1, with 8 nucleotides matching TRBD1. This CDR3 is 15 amino acids long. Germline V gene sequence: CDR1 MNHNS, CDR2 SASEGT. The ends lost 7 bases at V and 0 bases at J; junction bases unmatched: 5. This CDR3 reads CASTLQGVSYNEQFF. The CDR3 DNA follows: TGTGCCAGCACTTTACAGGGGGTCTCCTACAATGAGCAGTTCTTC.

The CDR3 DNA follows: TGTGCCAGCAGCTTAGGACAGATTAGCAATCAGCCCCAGCATTTT. It is translated as CASSLGQISNQPQHF. This rearrangement joins TRBV7-2 to TRBJ1-5; D might be TRBD1 (5 bases). The CDR3 runs 15 residues. V was trimmed by 1 base and J by 0 bases, leaving 7 bases between them. Germline V lookup: CDR1 SGHTA, CDR2 FQGNSA.

The chain uses TRBV7-2 and TRBJ2-7; 7 nucleotides align to TRBD2. This CDR3 comprises 15 residues. The germline CDR1 and CDR2 sequences are SGHTA and FQGNSA. With V trimmed by 0 bases and J by 3 bases, 5 bases remained unmatched. The CDR3 sequence is CASSLAGTTFYEQYF. The DNA of the CDR3 is TGTGCCAGCAGCTTAGCCGGGACTACGTTCTACGAGCAGTACTTC.

The DNA of the CDR3 is TGTGCCAGCAGCTTGGTAGACAGGAGAAGTTCCACTGAAGCTTTCTTT. Protein: CASSLVDRRSSTEAFF. The chain employs TRBV5-6 and TRBJ1-1; D perhaps matches TRBD1 (6 bases). From germline, CDR1 is SGHDT and CDR2 YYEEEE. Trimming took 0 bases from V and 4 from J, leaving 16 bases between them. The CDR3 length is 16 residues.

The CDR3 spells CASSFPGYGEQYF. CDR3 DNA sequence: TGTGCCAGCAGTTTTCCGGGATATGGCGAGCAGTACTTC. V usage is TRBV27 and J usage is TRBJ2-7; D might be TRBD2 (5 bases). The germline gives CDR1 MNHEY, CDR2 SMNVEV (reference sequence). Deletions cut 3 bases from V and 6 bases from J, with 12 bases between. This CDR3 is 13 amino acids long.

The chain is built from TRBV18 and TRBJ1-2; D possibly corresponds to TRBD1 (5 bases). V lost 4 bases and J 0 bases, leaving 30 bases between the germline ends. CDR3 length equals 21 residues. Germline V gene lookup returns CDR1 KGHSH and CDR2 LQKENI. As DNA, the CDR3 is TGTGCCAGCTCACAGTCGACCCTCCTATTCGAATGGGGGGGACCTAACTATGGCTACACCTTC. This translates into CASSQSTLLFEWGGPNYGYTF.

As for this clone: An end of the junction does not agree with germline; a read error may underlie this. The gene calls are TRBV5-4 and TRBJ1-1; D is ambiguous. Germline CDR1 SGHNT, CDR2 YYREEE (reference sequence). This CDR3 has 11 residues. CDR3: CVSSFSTEAFF. CDR3 DNA: TGTGTCAGCAGCTTCAGCACTGAAGCTTTCTTT.

The rearrangement uses TRBV27 and TRBJ2-5, with TRBD2 as a possible D gene (6 bases). Germline loops: CDR1 MNHEY, CDR2 SMNVEV (reference sequence). This CDR3 is built from 12 residues. The ends were cut back, 7 bases at V and 11 bases at J, with 17 bases in the middle. CDR3 coding DNA: TGTGCCAGCACTTCCCCGGCTCGGGAGCAGTACTTC. It is translated as CASTSPAREQYF.

CDR3 protein: CASSTPTGIQPQHF. As DNA, the CDR3 is TGTGCCAGTAGTACCCCGACAGGGATTCAGCCCCAGCATTTT. The chain couples TRBV19 to TRBJ1-5; TRBD1 matches at 7 bases. Germline CDR1 reads LNHDA; CDR2 reads SQIVND (reference sequence). The V gene end was trimmed by 4 bases and the J gene end by 6 bases; junction bases not matched to a gene: 6. This CDR3 comprises 14 residues.

This clone has only a few counts. The chain links TRBV6-1 to TRBJ1-5, with D uncertain. The germline gives CDR1 MNHNS, CDR2 SASEGT. CDR3 length: 14 amino acids. The germline V and J ends were trimmed by 8 bases and 0 bases, with 11 bases remaining between them. CDR3 nucleotide sequence: TGTGCCAGCGGTTGGCAGATTAGCAATCAGCCCCAGCATTTT. Protein sequence: CASGWQISNQPQHF.